The 11 T cell receptor beta chains reported below all come from one sample, sequenced in a study of blood T cell repertoires in COVID-19. Generated by immunoSEQ multiplex PCR, the TCRdb table keeps only in-frame clones and is missing some. The table includes hundreds of thousands of clones, roughly 86% detected once. Sequencing input: PBMCs or T cells enriched from blood (not recorded which). The receptors stem from a woman between 45 and 60 years old who had recovered from COVID-19.

In its sample, this clone was seen once. The V and J genes are TRBV18 and TRBJ2-1; TRBD2 matches 10 bases. J gave up 10 bases and V 6 bases, and 12 bases lay outside the gene matches. Germline V gene sequence: CDR1 KGHSH, CDR2 LQKENI. The CDR3 runs to 15 residues. CDR3 protein: CASSQTSGITYEQFF. CDR3 coding DNA: TGTGCCAGCTCCCAAACTAGCGGGATAACTTACGAGCAGTTCTTC.

The rearrangement links TRBV13 to TRBJ2-2; a possible D gene is TRBD1 (5 bases). V lost 8 bases and J 5 bases, leaving 12 bases between the germline ends. The CDR3 length is 13 residues. CDR1 and CDR2 from the germline V gene are PRHDT and FYEKMQ (reference sequence). The CDR3 region is CASGQGKTGELFF. As DNA, the CDR3 is TGTGCCAGCGGGCAGGGTAAAACCGGGGAGCTGTTTTTT.

The rearrangement joins TRBV6-2 or TRBV6-3 to TRBJ1-5, with TRBD1 as a possible D gene (5 bases). Germline values: CDR1 MNHEY, CDR2 SVGEGT. Trimming removed 2 bases from V and 3 bases from J, with 14 bases in between. The CDR3 is 16 residues long. The CDR3, as DNA: TGTGCCAGCAGTTACAGGGGTTTGAGTAACAATCAGCCCCAGCATTTT. Its translation: CASSYRGLSNNQPQHF.

V is TRBV3-1 (or the pseudogene TRBV3-2) and J is TRBJ2-2; tentative D call: TRBD1 (5 bases). V was cut by 3 bases and J by 4 bases, with 12 bases left in between. The CDR3 length is 15 residues. Germline CDR1 reads LGHDT; CDR2 reads YNNKEL (reference sequence). The CDR3 region is CASSQLQGSTGELFF. For the CDR3, the DNA is TGTGCCAGCAGCCAGCTCCAGGGAAGCACCGGGGAGCTGTTTTTT.

The chain employs TRBV27 and TRBJ1-4; possibly TRBD1 for D (5 bases). CDR1 and CDR2 (germline): MNHEY, SMNVEV (reference sequence). V shed 6 bases and J shed 0 bases, with 20 bases lying between them. This CDR3 region has 18 residues. The CDR3 reads CASRQTAGVGATNEKLFF. Here the CDR3 DNA reads TGTGCCAGCAGACAAACCGCGGGGGTCGGGGCAACTAATGAAAAACTGTTTTTT.

Many counts were recorded for this clone. This chain uses TRBV25-1 with TRBJ2-1, with D perhaps TRBD2 (5 bases). V was clipped by 4 bases and J by 6 bases, with 13 bases between them. Germline CDR1 is MGHDK and CDR2 is SYGVNS. The CDR3 has 14 residues. The CDR3, as DNA: TGTGCCAGCAGTGCTTCGATGGACTTCAATGAGCAGTTCTTC. It specifies CASSASMDFNEQFF.

The V gene is TRBV6-4, the J gene TRBJ2-1; 8 nucleotides agree with TRBD1. Germline assignment: CDR1 MRHNA and CDR2 SNTAGT. The CDR3 is 15 residues long. V dropped 2 bases and J dropped 5; count of bases not matched to a gene: 5. CDR3 coding DNA: TGTGCCAGCAGTGACGGACAGGGAAAGCACAATGAGCAGTTCTTC. This encodes CASSDGQGKHNEQFF.

The chain joins TRBV5-1 to TRBJ2-7, with 11 bases fitting TRBD2. Per the germline V gene, CDR1 is SGHRS and CDR2 is YFSETQ. V was clipped by 6 bases and J by 0 bases; unmatched bases: 2. The CDR3 runs 14 residues. For the CDR3, the DNA is TGCGCCAGCAAGGGGACTAGCGGCTCCTACGAGCAGTACTTC. It codes for CASKGTSGSYEQYF. Full variable domain (outside the CDR3, taken from reference TRBV5-1 and TRBJ2-7): KAGVTQTPRYLIKTRGQQVTLSCSPISGHRSVSWYQQTPGQGLQFLFEYFSETQRNKGNFPGRFSGRQFSNSRSEMNVSTLELGDSALYLCASKGTSGSYEQYFGPGTRLTVT.

The chain has TRBV5-1 and TRBJ1-1; D gene uncertain. CDR1 and CDR2 (germline): SGHRS, YFSETQ. V was clipped by 1 base and J by 6 bases, with 7 bases between them. The CDR3 extends over 12 amino acids. In DNA form, the CDR3 reads TGCGCCAGCAGCTTGTCCCAGGCTGAAGCTTTCTTT. Translating it yields CASSLSQAEAFF.

The rearrangement uses TRBV10-3 and TRBJ2-7; D is unclear. V shed 0 bases and J shed 3 bases, with 3 bases lying between them. This CDR3 is built from 12 residues. In germline, CDR1 is ENHRY, CDR2 SYGVKD. CDR3 sequence (DNA): TGTGCCATCAGTGAGTCCCTCTACGAGCAGTACTTC. It translates to CAISESLYEQYF.

The chain carries TRBV28 and TRBJ2-5; TRBD2 matches 8 bases. From germline, CDR1 is MDHEN and CDR2 SYDVKM. The trim removed 8 bases at V and 5 bases at J, leaving 1 base unmatched. The CDR3 covers 11 residues. The CDR3 bases are TGTGCCAGCGGGACTAGGGAGACCCAGTACTTC. Residues: CASGTRETQYF.